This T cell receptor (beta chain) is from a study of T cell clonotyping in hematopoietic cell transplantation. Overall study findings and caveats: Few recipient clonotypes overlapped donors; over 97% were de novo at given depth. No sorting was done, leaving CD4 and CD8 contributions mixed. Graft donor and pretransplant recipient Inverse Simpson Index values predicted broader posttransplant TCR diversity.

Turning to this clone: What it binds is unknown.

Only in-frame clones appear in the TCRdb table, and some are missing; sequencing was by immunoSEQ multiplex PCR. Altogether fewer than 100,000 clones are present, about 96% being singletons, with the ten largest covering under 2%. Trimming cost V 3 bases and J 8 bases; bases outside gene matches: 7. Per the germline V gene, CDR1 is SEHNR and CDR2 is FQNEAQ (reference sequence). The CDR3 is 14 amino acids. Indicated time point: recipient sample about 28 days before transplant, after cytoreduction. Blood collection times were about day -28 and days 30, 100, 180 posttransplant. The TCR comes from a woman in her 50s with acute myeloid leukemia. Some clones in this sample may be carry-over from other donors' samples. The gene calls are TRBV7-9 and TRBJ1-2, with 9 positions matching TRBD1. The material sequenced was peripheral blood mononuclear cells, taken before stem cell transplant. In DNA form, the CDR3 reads TGTGCCAGCAGCTTGGGACAGGGCGTATACGGCTACACCTTC. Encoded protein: CASSLGQGVYGYTF.